The present entry profiles one TCR beta chain with its context. It lacks a known antigen. No much larger clone exists at a distance of one base, and base qualities are not known. The TCR beta CDR3 regions were amplified from RNA transcripts. The TCR CDR3 was subjected to a first round of RT-PCR using the HTBI primer set and the Qiagen OneStep RT-PCR kit. A second multiplex PCR round built the libraries, followed by size selection and purification. Paired-end sequencing of the libraries was performed with 100 bp reads on an Illumina HiSeq2000. The source study handled its data this way. SOAPnuke was used to process the raw data, removing reads that contained adapters or uncalled bases, had a mean Phred below 15, or lacked an exact match to the constant primer or identifier. High-quality paired reads were merged using COPE v1.2.5, and each unique nucleotide sequence was defined as a clonotype. MiTCR v1.1 was used to align the clonotypes against IMGT TRBV, TRBD and TRBJ reference segments. The analysis was restricted to V-J combinations with a frequency above 0.0001, which together covered roughly 99% of the repertoires. The TCS score was defined as F50 (clonal expansion) divided by E x V (chaos), with BLOSUM62-based TCRdist calculated between CDR3 peptides within each V-J. Welch's t-statistics and random forest reduced around 550 V-J features to 13, which were used in a naive Bayes classifier (R e1071). Starting from the raw public reads, TCRdb applied fastp trimming at Q25, assembled clones with MiXCR and retained in-frame beta chains. Each entry merges the rows of one CDR3 protein and shows their most common DNA and genes. V and J calls and clone size were set by TCRdb, not the authors. Present in this sample are approximately 400,000 distinct CDR3 sequences, 15% to 19% of which were seen just once. The top ten constitute approximately 30% of the sample.

These data come from a study of T cells in Graves' hyperthyroidism and ophthalmopathy (dated by TCRdb to about 2019). General notes on the study: Peripheral blood was sampled at the time of initial diagnosis, prior to any treatment. After sampling, hyperthyroidism patients received methimazole starting at 30 mg daily, and ophthalmopathy patients received high-dose intravenous methylprednisolone. TCR Vbeta CDR3 sequencing of approximately 140 peripheral blood samples (43 ophthalmopathy, 75 hyperthyroidism and around 17 progressor patients) is reported in the paper. Prospective prediction of ophthalmopathy was tested in an independent validation cohort consisting of some 20 hyperthyroidism patients and more than 15 patients who later progressed to ophthalmopathy. To identify TCR V-J signatures that set the groups apart, the researchers used a discovery cohort of 100 patients, made up of some 41 with Graves' ophthalmopathy and about 55 with stable Graves' hyperthyroidism. The study also compared thyroid tissue and blood T-cell repertoires from about 6 Graves' hyperthyroidism patients. The roughly 91 discovery patients were randomly split 7:3 into training and test sets.

Here is what the overall study found, with its caveats: During validation, the model predicted progression to ophthalmopathy a median of around six months ahead of onset, with around 71% sensitivity and almost 75% specificity. A model built on a 13 V-J signature distinguished ophthalmopathy from stable hyperthyroidism, reaching approximately 89% sensitivity and 81.08% specificity in cross-validation and 80%/75% in testing. Most expanded thyroid clonotypes (frequency above 0.001) were also detected in blood, a finding suggesting that blood repertoires may reflect thyroid immune responses. Sample size was not statistically predetermined, and investigators were not blinded to group allocation.

Hyperthyroidism patients were newly diagnosed, had a disease duration of under 2 months, and were aged 18 to 65 years. Any patient with an uncontrolled infection, another autoimmune disease, pregnancy or lactation was excluded. Diagnoses were established on the basis of clinical symptoms, serum thyroxine and TRAb, thyroid ultrasound, and orbital computed tomography. Blood from progressor patients was collected at the time of first diagnosis with hyperthyroidism, before any ophthalmopathy symptoms had appeared. PBMCs were separated from under 12 ml of fresh peripheral blood using Ficoll-Paque density gradient centrifugation. Progressor patients were defined as those initially diagnosed with Graves' hyperthyroidism in whom ophthalmopathy developed during follow-up. Total RNA was extracted with Trizol reagent, and quality was checked on an Agilent 2100 Bioanalyzer. The CDR1 and CDR2 encoded by the germline V gene (reference sequence) are LNHDA and SQIVND. The CDR3 sequence holds 17 residues, the cysteine and phenylalanine included. The CDR3 DNA has 51 bases and is translated from base 1. The junction carries 20 bases between V and J, which are trimmed by 5 bases and 1 base respectively.

Sample: blood. This TCR was sampled from a woman aged 18-29 years with Graves' hyperthyroidism that later progressed to Graves' ophthalmopathy. The chain couples TRBV19 to TRBJ2-5; the D gene lacks a confident call. The DNA reads TGTGCCAGTAGTTCCGCCGGTCGAAGGCACGTCCAAGAGACCCAGTACTTC. Its product reads: CASSSAGRRHVQETQYF.